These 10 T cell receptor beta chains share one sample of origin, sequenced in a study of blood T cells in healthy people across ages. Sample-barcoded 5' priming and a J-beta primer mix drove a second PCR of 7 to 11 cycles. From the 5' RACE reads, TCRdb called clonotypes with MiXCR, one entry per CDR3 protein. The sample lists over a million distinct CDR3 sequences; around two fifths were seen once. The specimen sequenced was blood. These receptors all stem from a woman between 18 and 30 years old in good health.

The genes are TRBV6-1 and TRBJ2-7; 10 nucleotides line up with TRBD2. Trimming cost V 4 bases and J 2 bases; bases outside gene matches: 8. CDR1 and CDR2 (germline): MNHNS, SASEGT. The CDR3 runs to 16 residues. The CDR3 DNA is TGTGCCAGCAGTGCCGAAGGACTAGCGGAAGCCTACGAGCAGTACTTC. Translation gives CASSAEGLAEAYEQYF.

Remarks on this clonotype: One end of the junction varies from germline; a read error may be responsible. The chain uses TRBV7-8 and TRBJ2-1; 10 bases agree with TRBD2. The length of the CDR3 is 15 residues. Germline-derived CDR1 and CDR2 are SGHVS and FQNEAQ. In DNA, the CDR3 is TGTGTCAGCAGCGCGCTAGCGGGAGTGGATCGCGAGCAGTTCTTC. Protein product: CVSSALAGVDREQFF.

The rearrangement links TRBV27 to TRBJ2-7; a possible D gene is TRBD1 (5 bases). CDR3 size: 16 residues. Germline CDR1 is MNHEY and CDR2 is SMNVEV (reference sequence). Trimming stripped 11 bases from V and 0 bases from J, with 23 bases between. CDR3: CASRGEVAGLSYEQYF. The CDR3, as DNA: TGTGCCTCCCGCGGTGAAGTGGCAGGGCTCTCCTACGAGCAGTACTTC.

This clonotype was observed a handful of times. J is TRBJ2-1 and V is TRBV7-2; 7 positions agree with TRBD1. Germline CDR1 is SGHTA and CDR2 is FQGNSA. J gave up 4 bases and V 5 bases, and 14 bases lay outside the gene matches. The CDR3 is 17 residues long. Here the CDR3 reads CASSTSLRDSDYNEQFF. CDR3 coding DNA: TGTGCCAGCAGCACTTCTCTCCGGGACAGTGATTACAATGAGCAGTTCTTC.

CDR3 in amino acids: CASSSWQGFRETQYF. CDR3 bases: TGCGCCAGCAGCTCGTGGCAGGGATTTCGGGAGACCCAGTACTTC. The rearrangement links TRBV10-1 to TRBJ2-4; tentatively, D is TRBD1 (5 bases). The J call may be incorrect, as the DNA end agrees better with TRBJ2-5. The CDR3 runs 15 residues. Germline loops: CDR1 WNHNN, CDR2 SYGVQD (reference sequence).

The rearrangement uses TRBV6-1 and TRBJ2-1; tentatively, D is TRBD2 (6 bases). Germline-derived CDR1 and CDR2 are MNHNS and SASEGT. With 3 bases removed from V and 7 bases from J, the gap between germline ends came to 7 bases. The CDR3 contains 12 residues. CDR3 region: CASSEEGNEQFF. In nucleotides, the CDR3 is TGTGCCAGCAGTGAGGAGGGGAATGAGCAGTTCTTC.

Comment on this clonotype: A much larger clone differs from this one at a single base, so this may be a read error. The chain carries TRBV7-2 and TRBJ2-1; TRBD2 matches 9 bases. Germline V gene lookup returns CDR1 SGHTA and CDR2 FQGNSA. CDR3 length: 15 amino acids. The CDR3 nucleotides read TGTGCCGGCAGCTTAGCCGCGGGGGGGTACAATGAGCAGTTCTTC. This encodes CAGSLAAGGYNEQFF.

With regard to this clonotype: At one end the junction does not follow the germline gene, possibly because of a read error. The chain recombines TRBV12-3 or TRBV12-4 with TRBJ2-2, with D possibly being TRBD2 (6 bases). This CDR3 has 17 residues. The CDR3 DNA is TGTGCCAGCAGTTCAGTGGGAGGCCAATCGAAAACCGGGGAGCTGTTTTTT. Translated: CASSSVGGQSKTGELFF.

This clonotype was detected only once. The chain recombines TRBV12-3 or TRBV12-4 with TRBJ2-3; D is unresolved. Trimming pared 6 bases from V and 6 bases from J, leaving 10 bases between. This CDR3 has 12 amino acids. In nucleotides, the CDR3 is TGTGCCAGCAGCGACCCCCACGATACGCAGTATTTT. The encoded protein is CASSDPHDTQYF.

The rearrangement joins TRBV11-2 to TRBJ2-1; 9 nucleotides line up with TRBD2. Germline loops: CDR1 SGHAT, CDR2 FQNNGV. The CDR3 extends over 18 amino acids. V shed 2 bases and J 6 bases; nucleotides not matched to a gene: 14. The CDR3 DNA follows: TGTGCCAGCAGCTTAACCTATGGAGGCCTAGCGGGACTCAATGAGCAGTTCTTC. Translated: CASSLTYGGLAGLNEQFF.